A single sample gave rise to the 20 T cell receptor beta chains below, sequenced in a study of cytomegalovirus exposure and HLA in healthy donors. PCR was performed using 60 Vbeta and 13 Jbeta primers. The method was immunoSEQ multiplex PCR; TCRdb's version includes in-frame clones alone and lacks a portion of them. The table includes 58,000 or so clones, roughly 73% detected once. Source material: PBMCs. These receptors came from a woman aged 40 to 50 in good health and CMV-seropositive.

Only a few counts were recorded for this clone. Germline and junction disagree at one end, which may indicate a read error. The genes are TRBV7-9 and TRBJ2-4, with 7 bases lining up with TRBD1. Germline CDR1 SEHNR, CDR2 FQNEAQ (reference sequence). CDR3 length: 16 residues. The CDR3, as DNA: TGTTCCAGCAGCTCTCCCCCGGGACAGGCCAAAAACATTCAGTACTTC. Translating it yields CSSSSPPGQAKNIQYF.

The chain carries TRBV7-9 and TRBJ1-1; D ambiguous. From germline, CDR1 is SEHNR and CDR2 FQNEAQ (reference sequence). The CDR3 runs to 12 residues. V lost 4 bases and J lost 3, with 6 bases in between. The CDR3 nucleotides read TGTGCCAGCAGCTACCGGGACACTGAAGCTTTCTTT. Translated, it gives CASSYRDTEAFF.

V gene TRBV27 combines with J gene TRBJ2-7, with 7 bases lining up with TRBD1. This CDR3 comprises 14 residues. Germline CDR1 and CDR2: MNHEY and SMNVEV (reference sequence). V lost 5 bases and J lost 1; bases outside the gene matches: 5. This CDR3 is CASSHRDRSYEQYF. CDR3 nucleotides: TGTGCCAGCAGTCATCGGGACAGATCCTACGAGCAGTACTTC.

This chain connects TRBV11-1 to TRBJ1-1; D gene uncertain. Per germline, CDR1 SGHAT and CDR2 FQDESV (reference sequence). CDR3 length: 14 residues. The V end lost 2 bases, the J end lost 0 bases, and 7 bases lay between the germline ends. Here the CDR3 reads CASSLTALNTEAFF. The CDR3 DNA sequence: TGTGCCAGCAGCTTAACAGCTTTGAACACTGAAGCTTTCTTT.

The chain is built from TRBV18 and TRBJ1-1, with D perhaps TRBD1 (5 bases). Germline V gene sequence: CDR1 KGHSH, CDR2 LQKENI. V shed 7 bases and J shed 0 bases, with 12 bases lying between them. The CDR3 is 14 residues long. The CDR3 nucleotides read TGTGCCAGCTTCCGGGACTATATGAACACTGAAGCTTTCTTT. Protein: CASFRDYMNTEAFF.

This chain's CDR3 is CASSMGAGLNTEAFF. In DNA, the CDR3 is TGTGCCAGCTCAATGGGGGCAGGGTTGAACACTGAAGCTTTCTTT. The chain has TRBV18 and TRBJ1-1; TRBD1 is a possible D gene (6 bases). Germline-derived CDR1 and CDR2 are KGHSH and LQKENI. Trimming stripped 5 bases from V and 0 bases from J, with 13 bases between. The CDR3 is made up of 15 amino acids.

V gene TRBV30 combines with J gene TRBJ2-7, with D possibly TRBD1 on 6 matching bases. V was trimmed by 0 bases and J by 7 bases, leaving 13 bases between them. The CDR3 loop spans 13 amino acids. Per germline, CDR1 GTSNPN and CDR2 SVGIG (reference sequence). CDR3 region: CAWSVTGLQEQYF. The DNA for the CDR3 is TGTGCCTGGAGTGTAACAGGGCTGCAAGAGCAGTACTTC.

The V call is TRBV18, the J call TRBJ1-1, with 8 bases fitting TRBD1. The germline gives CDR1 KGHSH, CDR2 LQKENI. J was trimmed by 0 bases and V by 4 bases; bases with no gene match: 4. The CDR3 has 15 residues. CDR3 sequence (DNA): TGTGCCAGCTCACTAAGACAGGGGATGAACACTGAAGCTTTCTTT. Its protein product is CASSLRQGMNTEAFF.

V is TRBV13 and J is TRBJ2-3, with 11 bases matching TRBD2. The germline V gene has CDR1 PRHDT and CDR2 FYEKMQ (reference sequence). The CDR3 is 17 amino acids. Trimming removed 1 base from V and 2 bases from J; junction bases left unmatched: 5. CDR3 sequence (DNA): TGTGCCAGCAGCTTAGAGATGGGACTAGCGGACACAGATACGCAGTATTTT. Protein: CASSLEMGLADTDTQYF.

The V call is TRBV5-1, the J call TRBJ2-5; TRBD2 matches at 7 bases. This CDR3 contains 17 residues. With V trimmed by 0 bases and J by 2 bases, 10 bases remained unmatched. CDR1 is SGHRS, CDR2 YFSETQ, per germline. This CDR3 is CASSLGPVGGLQETQYF. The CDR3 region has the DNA TGCGCCAGCAGCTTGGGGCCTGTCGGGGGGTTGCAAGAGACCCAGTACTTC.

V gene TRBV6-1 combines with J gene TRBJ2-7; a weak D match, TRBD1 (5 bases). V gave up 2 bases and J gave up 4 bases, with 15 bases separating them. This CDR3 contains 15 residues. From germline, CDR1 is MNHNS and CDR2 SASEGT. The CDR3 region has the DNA TGTGCCAGCAGTGAATCTGGGGCGAGTAGGTACGAGCAGTACTTC. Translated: CASSESGASRYEQYF.

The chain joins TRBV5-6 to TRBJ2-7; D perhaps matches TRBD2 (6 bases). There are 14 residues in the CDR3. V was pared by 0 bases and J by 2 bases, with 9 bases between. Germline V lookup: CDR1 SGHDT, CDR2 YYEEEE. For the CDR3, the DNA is TGTGCCAGCAGCTTGGGGACTACCGCCTACGAGCAGTACTTC. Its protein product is CASSLGTTAYEQYF.

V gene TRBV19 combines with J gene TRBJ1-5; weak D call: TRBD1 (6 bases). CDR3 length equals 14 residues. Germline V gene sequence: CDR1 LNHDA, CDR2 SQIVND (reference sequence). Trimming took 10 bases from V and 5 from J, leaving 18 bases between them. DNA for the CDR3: TGTGCCACCGCGGTTGGGGGGGGCTATCAGCCCCAGCATTTT. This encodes CATAVGGGYQPQHF.

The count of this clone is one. CDR3 protein: CASSQDKSYGYTF. CDR3 in DNA: TGTGCCAGCAGTCAGGACAAGTCCTATGGCTACACCTTC. The rearrangement links TRBV27 to TRBJ1-2; weak D call: TRBD1 (5 bases). This CDR3 region has 13 residues. The V end was cut by 5 bases, the J end by 4 bases, with 11 bases between. Germline-derived CDR1 and CDR2 are MNHEY and SMNVEV (reference sequence).

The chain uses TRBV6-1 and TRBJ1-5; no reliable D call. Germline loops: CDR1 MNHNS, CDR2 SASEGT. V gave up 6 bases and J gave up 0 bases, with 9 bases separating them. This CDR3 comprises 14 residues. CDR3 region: CASRSTSSNQPQHF. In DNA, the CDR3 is TGTGCCAGCAGGTCGACAAGTAGCAATCAGCCCCAGCATTTT.

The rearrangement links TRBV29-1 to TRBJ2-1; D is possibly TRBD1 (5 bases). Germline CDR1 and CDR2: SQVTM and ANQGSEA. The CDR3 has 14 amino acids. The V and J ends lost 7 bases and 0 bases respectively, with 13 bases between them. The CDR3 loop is CSARQSTSYNEQFF. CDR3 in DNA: TGCAGCGCCAGACAGTCAACCTCCTACAATGAGCAGTTCTTC.

Here the CDR3 reads CSVATGTGGPNQPQHF. The CDR3 DNA sequence: TGCAGCGTTGCTACCGGGACAGGGGGCCCCAATCAGCCCCAGCATTTT. This chain connects TRBV29-1 to TRBJ1-5; 12 bases agree with TRBD1. CDR1 and CDR2 from the germline V gene are SQVTM and ANQGSEA. The CDR3 spans 16 residues. The V segment lost 4 bases and the J segment 3 bases; nucleotides outside the gene matches: 7.

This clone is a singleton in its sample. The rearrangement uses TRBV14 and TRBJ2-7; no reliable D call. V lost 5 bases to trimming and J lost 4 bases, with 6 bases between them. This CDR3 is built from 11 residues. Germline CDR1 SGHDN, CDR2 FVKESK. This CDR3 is CASSFRYEQYF. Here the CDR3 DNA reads TGTGCCAGCAGCTTTCGGTACGAGCAGTACTTC.

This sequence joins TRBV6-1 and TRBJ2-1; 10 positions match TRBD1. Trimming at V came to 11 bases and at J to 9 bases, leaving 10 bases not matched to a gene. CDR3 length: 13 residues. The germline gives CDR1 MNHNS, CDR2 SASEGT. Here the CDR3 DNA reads TGTGCCGGGCTCGGACAGGGGGGTAGTGAGCAGTTCTTC. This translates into CAGLGQGGSEQFF.

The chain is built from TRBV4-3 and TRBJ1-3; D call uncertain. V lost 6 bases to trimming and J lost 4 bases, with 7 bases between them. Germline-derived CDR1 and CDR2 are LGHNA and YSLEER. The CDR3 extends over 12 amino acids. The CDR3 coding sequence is TGCGCCAGCAGTGCGACAGGAAACACCATATATTTT. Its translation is CASSATGNTIYF.